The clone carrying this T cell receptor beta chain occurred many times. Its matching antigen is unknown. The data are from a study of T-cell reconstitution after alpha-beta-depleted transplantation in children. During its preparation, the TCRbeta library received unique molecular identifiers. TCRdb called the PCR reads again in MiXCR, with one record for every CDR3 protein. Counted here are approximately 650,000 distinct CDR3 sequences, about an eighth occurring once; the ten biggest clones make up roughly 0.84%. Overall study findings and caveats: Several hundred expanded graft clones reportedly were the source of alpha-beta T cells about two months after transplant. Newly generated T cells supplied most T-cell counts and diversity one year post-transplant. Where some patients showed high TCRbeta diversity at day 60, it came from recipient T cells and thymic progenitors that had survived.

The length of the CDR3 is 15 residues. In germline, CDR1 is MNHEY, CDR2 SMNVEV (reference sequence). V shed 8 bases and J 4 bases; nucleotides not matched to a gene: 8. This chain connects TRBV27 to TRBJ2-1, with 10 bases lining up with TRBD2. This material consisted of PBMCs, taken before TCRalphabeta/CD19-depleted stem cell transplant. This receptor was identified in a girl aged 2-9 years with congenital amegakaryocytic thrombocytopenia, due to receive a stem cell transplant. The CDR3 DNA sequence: TGTGCCAGCGGGGAATCGGGACTAGCGTACAATGAGCAGTTCTTC. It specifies CASGESGLAYNEQFF.